Each of the 5 T cell receptor beta chains below was sequenced from the same sample in a study of early T cells in non-severe SARS-CoV-2 infection. TCRdb used MiXCR to reprocess the 5' RACE reads, holding one entry per CDR3 protein. The table includes under 85,000 distinct CDR3 sequences, 9% to 13% detected once. The sequencing input was whole blood. Every receptor here comes from an adult who was a healthcare worker with PCR-confirmed SARS-CoV-2 infection or an uninfected control (not recorded which).

V and J are TRBV29-1 and TRBJ2-5; tentatively, D is TRBD2 (6 bases). The CDR3 is 12 amino acids. CDR1 SQVTM and CDR2 ANQGSEA come from the germline V gene. The V and J ends lost 7 bases and 5 bases respectively, with 14 bases between them. In DNA, the CDR3 is TGCAGCGCCGCTACGGGGGTGGAGACCCAGTACTTC. Translating it yields CSAATGVETQYF. The complete variable domain, with remaining parts taken from reference TRBV29-1 and TRBJ2-5, reads SAVISQKPSRDICQRGTSLTIQCQVDSQVTMMFWYRQQPGQSLTLIATANQGSEATYESGFVIDKFPISRPNLTFSTLTVSNMSPEDSSIYLCSAATGVETQYFGPGTRLLVL.

Only a few counts were recorded for this clonotype. The chain joins TRBV7-9 to TRBJ2-7; tentative D call: TRBD2 (5 bases). This CDR3 is built from 12 residues. The germline V gene has CDR1 SEHNR and CDR2 FQNEAQ (reference sequence). Trimming pared 5 bases from V and 6 bases from J, leaving 11 bases between. Here the CDR3 reads CASSLRSGEQYF. The CDR3 nucleotides read TGTGCCAGCAGCCTGAGGAGCGGCGAGCAGTACTTC.

This clonotype has a handful of counts. The V gene is TRBV5-6, the J gene TRBJ2-5; D gene ambiguous. V dropped 1 base and J dropped 0 bases, with 10 bases sitting between them. Germline CDR1 SGHDT, CDR2 YYEEEE. This CDR3 spans 15 amino acids. The CDR3 DNA reads TGTGCCAGCAGCTTGAGGAACTGGTACCAAGAGACCCAGTACTTC. Translation gives CASSLRNWYQETQYF. Full variable domain (rest looked up from reference TRBV5-6 and TRBJ2-5): DAGVTQSPTHLIKTRGQQVTLRCSPKSGHDTVSWYQQALGQGPQFIFQYYEEEERQRGNFPDRFSGHQFPNYSSELNVNALLLGDSALYLCASSLRNWYQETQYFGPGTRLLVL.

In its sample, this clonotype was seen many times. The chain combines TRBV2 with TRBJ2-3; D may be TRBD2 (6 bases). CDR3 length equals 13 residues. Germline loops: CDR1 SNHLY, CDR2 FYNNEI. Trimming pared 6 bases from V and 2 bases from J, leaving 9 bases between. The CDR3 region is CASRGGITDTQYF. Here the CDR3 DNA reads TGTGCCAGCAGAGGCGGGATCACAGATACGCAGTATTTT.

This clonotype was seen a few times. The CDR3 DNA sequence: TGTGCCAGCAGCCCCCCGGGGTTCAATCAGCCCCAGCATTTT. This sequence encodes CASSPPGFNQPQHF. The chain carries TRBV14 and TRBJ1-5; unclear D gene. V was trimmed by 4 bases and J by 3 bases, leaving 10 bases between them. The CDR3 has 14 amino acids. CDR1 and CDR2 (germline): SGHDN, FVKESK. The whole variable domain, remainder taken from reference TRBV14 and TRBJ1-5, is EAGVTQFPSHSVIEKGQTVTLRCDPISGHDNLYWYRRVMGKEIKFLLHFVKESKQDESGMPNNRFLAERTGGTYSTLKVQPAELEDSGVYFCASSPPGFNQPQHFGDGTRLSIL.